The present T cell receptor beta chain was sequenced within a study of T cell changes during pregnancy in multiple sclerosis. Germline V gene lookup returns CDR1 MGHRA and CDR2 YSYEKL. V lost 3 bases and J lost 7, with 16 bases in between. This CDR3 contains 14 residues. The assay was immunoSEQ multiplex PCR, and TCRdb's table has in-frame clones only and misses some. In the table there are just under 50,000 clones, around 90% of which are singletons. The chain links TRBV4-1 to TRBJ2-7; a possible D gene is TRBD2 (5 bases). The starting material was CD8+ T cells from peripheral blood mononuclear cells, obtained after pregnancy. This receptor was taken from a female donor with multiple sclerosis, enrolled in a pregnancy study. The CDR3, as DNA: TGCGCCAGCAGCCAGACGGACCTCAGAGGGGAGCAGTACTTC. Amino acids: CASSQTDLRGEQYF.